What follows are 9 T cell receptor beta chains derived from one specimen sequenced in a study of blood T cell repertoires in COVID-19. Assay used: immunoSEQ multiplex PCR; TCRdb lists only in-frame clones, some missing. The sample lists under 350,000 clones, approximately 90% occurring once. Sequenced input: peripheral blood. These receptors all stem from a man aged 18-30 years with active or convalescent COVID-19.

The chain has TRBV27 and TRBJ2-2; D not certain. Germline assignment: CDR1 MNHEY and CDR2 SMNVEV (reference sequence). The CDR3 loop spans 13 amino acids. V was cut by 2 bases and J by 5 bases, with 6 bases left in between. The CDR3: CASSLGLTGELFF. DNA for the CDR3: TGTGCCAGCAGTTTAGGGCTGACCGGGGAGCTGTTTTTT.

The chain employs TRBV27 and TRBJ1-2; D might be TRBD1 (6 bases). The CDR3 is 12 residues long. Germline assignment: CDR1 MNHEY and CDR2 SMNVEV (reference sequence). Here the CDR3 reads CAVLSGGNGYTF. The CDR3 nucleotides read TGTGCTGTATTGAGCGGGGGCAATGGCTACACCTTC.

V and J are TRBV2 and TRBJ2-5; 12 positions match TRBD2. The germline V gene has CDR1 SNHLY and CDR2 FYNNEI. CDR3 size: 17 residues. The junction had 11 bases not matched to a gene; V was cut back by 8 bases and J by 1 base. CDR3 in amino acids: CASVETSGGPIQETQYF. In DNA, the CDR3 is TGTGCCAGCGTTGAGACTAGCGGGGGACCGATCCAAGAGACCCAGTACTTC.

The rearrangement links TRBV27 to TRBJ1-1, with TRBD1 matching 7 bases. Unmatched junction bases numbered 4, after V lost 2 bases and J lost 4 bases. The length of the CDR3 is 14 residues. Germline V gene data show CDR1 as MNHEY and CDR2 as SMNVEV (reference sequence). The CDR3 loop is CASSLQTGSTEAFF. CDR3 in DNA: TGTGCCAGCAGTTTACAGACAGGGAGCACTGAAGCTTTCTTT.

The chain links TRBV7-2 to TRBJ1-4, with D possibly matching TRBD1 (6 bases). The ends were cut back, 2 bases at V and 5 bases at J, with 18 bases in the middle. From germline, CDR1 is SGHTA and CDR2 FQGNSA. The CDR3 is made up of 17 amino acids. The CDR3 region has the DNA TGTGCCAGCAGCTTAAAGGGGGGGATAGGGAAGAATGAAAAACTGTTTTTT. Its translation: CASSLKGGIGKNEKLFF.

V and J are TRBV27 and TRBJ2-7, with D possibly matching TRBD2 (6 bases). The germline gives CDR1 MNHEY, CDR2 SMNVEV (reference sequence). This CDR3 region has 13 residues. Trimming removed 5 bases from V and 3 bases from J, with 11 bases in between. The CDR3 nucleotides read TGTGCCAGCAGTGCGGGACCCTACTACGAGCAGTACTTC. Translation gives CASSAGPYYEQYF.

The chain carries TRBV7-3 and TRBJ1-5, with D possibly being TRBD1 (6 bases). The V end lost 5 bases, the J end lost 5 bases, and 13 bases lay between the germline ends. Germline loops: CDR1 SGHTA, CDR2 FQGTGA. CDR3 size: 14 residues. Here the CDR3 DNA reads TGTGCCAGCAGCCAAACAGGGCCTGATCAGCCCCAGCATTTT. Translation: CASSQTGPDQPQHF.

This clone has just a few counts. V and J are TRBV18 and TRBJ2-6, with 9 bases identical to TRBD1. From germline, CDR1 is KGHSH and CDR2 LQKENI. CDR3 length: 17 amino acids. After removal of 3 bases from V and 2 bases from J, the junction contained 5 bases not matched to a gene. CDR3 sequence reads: CASSPRQGDAGANVLTF. Written as DNA, the CDR3 is TGTGCCAGCTCACCCCGACAGGGGGACGCTGGGGCCAACGTCCTGACTTTC.

V gene TRBV9 combines with J gene TRBJ2-3, with 12 positions matching TRBD2. V lost 3 bases and J lost 2; bases outside the gene matches: 1. CDR3 length equals 15 residues. Per germline, CDR1 SGDLS and CDR2 YYNGEE. The CDR3 coding sequence is TGTGCCAGCAGCGGACTAGCGGGGGTCACAGATACGCAGTATTTT. It is translated as CASSGLAGVTDTQYF. Complete variable domain (other parts from reference TRBV9 and TRBJ2-3): DSGVTQTPKHLITATGQRVTLRCSPRSGDLSVYWYQQSLDQGLQFLIQYYNGEERAKGNILERFSAQQFPDLHSELNLSSLELGDSALYFCASSGLAGVTDTQYFGPGTRLTVL.